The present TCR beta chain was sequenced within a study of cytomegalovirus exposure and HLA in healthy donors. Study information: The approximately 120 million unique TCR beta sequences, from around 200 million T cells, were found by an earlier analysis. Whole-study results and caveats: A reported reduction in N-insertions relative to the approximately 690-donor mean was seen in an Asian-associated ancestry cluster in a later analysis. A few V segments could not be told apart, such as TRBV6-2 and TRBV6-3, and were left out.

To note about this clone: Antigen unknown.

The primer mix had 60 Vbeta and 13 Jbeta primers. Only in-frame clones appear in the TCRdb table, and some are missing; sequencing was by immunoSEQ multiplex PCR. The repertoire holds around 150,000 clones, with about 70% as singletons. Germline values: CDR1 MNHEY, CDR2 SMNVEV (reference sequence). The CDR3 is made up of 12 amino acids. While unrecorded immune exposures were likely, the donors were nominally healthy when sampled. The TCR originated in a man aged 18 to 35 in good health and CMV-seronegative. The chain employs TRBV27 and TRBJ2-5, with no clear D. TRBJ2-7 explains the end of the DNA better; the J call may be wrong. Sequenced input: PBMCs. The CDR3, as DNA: TGTGCCAGCAGTTTAATAGGAGACGAGCAGTACTTC. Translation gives CASSLIGDEQYF.